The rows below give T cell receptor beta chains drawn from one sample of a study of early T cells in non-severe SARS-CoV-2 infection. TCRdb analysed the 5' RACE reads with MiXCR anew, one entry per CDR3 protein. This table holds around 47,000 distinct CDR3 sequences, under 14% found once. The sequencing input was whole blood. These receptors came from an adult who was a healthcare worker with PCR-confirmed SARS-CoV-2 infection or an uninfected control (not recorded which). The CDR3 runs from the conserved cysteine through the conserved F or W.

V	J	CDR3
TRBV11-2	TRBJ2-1	CASSLEGASYNEQFF
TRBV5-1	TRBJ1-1	CASSLGNGDTEAFF
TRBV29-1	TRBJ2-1	CSGAHSGGEQFF
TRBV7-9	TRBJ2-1	CASSLAWGGSSYNEQFF
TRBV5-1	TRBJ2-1	CASSLAMGAWAYNEQFF
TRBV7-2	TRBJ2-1	CASSLDAAGLGEQFF
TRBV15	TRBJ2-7	CATSRGASGPYEQYF
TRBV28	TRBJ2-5	CASSFGGGRRQETQYF
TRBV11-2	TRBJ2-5	CASSLERLEETQYF
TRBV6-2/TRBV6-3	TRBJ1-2	CASSYEPQAGIDYTF
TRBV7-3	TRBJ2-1	CASSLVAGAGAYNEQFF
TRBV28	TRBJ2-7	CASSVNIYEQYF
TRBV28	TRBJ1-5	CASSLPNQPQHF
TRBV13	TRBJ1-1	CASSLTKAEAFF
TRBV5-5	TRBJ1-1	CASSLVWRGNTEAFF
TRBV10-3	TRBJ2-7	CAISDTYEQYF
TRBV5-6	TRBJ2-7	CASSLDRRYYEQYF
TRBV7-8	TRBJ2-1	CASSPRGDSSYNEQFF
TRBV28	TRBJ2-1	CASGGETYNEQFF
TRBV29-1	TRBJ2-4	CSVQGDRGDELAKNIQYF
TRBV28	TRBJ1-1	CASRITGHVTEAFF
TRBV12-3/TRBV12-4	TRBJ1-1	CASSPMEGTEAFF
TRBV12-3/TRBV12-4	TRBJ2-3	CASSRIDTQYF
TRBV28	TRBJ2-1	CATKGGQGRPYNEQFF
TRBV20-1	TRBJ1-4	CSARDHQVFGHEKLFF
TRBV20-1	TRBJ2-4	CSAPSGQAPGAIKNIQYF
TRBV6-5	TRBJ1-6	CASSYRRVLSPLHF
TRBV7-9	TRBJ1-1	CASSLGQQGRVAFF
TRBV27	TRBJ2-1	CASSISSGYNEQFF
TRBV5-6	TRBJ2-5	CASSLQRGLAGDTETQYF
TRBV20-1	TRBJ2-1	CSAKGLAGVGEQFF
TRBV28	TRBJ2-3	CASSQQALSDTDTQYF
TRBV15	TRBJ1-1	CATSRDPDRGQGTEVFF
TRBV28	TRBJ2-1	CASSLGLAGGVDEQFF
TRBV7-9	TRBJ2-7	CASSLGTGVSEQYF
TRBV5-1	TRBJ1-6	CASSLEIVGTLNSPLHF
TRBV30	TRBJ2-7	CAWSQEAGSYEQYF
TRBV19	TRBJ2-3	CASSIDRGPDTQYF
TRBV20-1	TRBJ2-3	CSARSWASGSSTDTQYF
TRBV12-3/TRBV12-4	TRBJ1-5	CASSLAGGHNQPQHF
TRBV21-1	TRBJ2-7	CASSGNMGHYEQYF
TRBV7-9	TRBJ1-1	CASSSGQGHTEAFF
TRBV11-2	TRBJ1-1	CASSPTRSTEAFF
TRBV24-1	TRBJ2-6	CATSDATGGFGANVLTF
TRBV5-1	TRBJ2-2	CASSLSSGPNTGELFF
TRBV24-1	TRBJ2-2	CATSFGHRTGELFF
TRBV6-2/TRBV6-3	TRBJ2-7	CASSYRTYGRQGRSGQYF
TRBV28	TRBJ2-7	CASSSDRVEQYF
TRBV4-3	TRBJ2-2	CASSRESMEELFF
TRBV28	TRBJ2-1	CASSPRGFLRHNEQFF
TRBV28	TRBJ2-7	CASSLPGDQYF
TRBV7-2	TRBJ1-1	CASSLRGNTEAFF